Listed below are T cell receptor beta chains from one sample, sequenced in a study of blood T cell repertoires in COVID-19. The repertoire was sequenced with immunoSEQ multiplex PCR; TCRdb's copy has only in-frame clones and lacks some. The data show 100,000 to 150,000 clones, 78% seen once. What was sequenced was peripheral blood. The receptors stem from a man in his sixties or seventies with acute or convalescent COVID-19. The CDR3 runs from the conserved cysteine through the conserved F or W. The D gene is left open where the match is weak. The listing skips clone size in some rows; elsewhere it reads once, few, many or a size class.

>-|-|TRBJ1-6|TRBV27
CASSTRAGNSPLHF
TGTGCCAGCAGTACCAGGGCTGGGAATTCACCCCTCCACTTT
>TRBD1|once|TRBJ1-2|TRBV6-2/TRBV6-3
CASTPNEGAHGYTF
TGTGCCAGCACCCCGAACGAGGGGGCGCACGGCTACACCTTC
>-|-|TRBJ2-1|TRBV6-1
CASSEVPGGNNEQFF
TGTGCCAGCAGTGAAGTGCCCGGCGGTAACAATGAGCAGTTCTTC
>-|-|TRBJ2-3|TRBV11-3
CASSLGGTDTQYF
TGTGCCAGCAGCTTAGGCGGGACAGATACGCAGTATTTT
>-|once|TRBJ2-2|TRBV7-3
CASSLQGSNTGELFF
TGTGCCAGCAGTTTACAGGGCAGTAACACCGGGGAGCTGTTTTTT
>TRBD1|-|TRBJ1-5|TRBV7-2
CASGTANQPQHF
TGTGCCAGCGGGACAGCCAATCAGCCCCAGCATTTT
>TRBD2|-|TRBJ2-1|TRBV11-3
CASSLFGFSGGAHEQFF
TGTGCCAGCAGCTTATTCGGCTTCAGCGGGGGGGCGCATGAGCAGTTCTTC
>TRBD2|once|TRBJ2-3|TRBV3-1/TRBV3-2
CASSQGAAGGQTQYF
TGTGCCAGCAGCCAAGGGGCGGCGGGGGGGCAGACGCAGTATTTT
>TRBD1|-|TRBJ2-2|TRBV5-6
CASRQGPYTGELFF
TGTGCCAGCAGACAGGGGCCCTACACCGGGGAGCTGTTTTTT
>-|-|TRBJ2-7|TRBV12-3/TRBV12-4
CASSRSSYEQYF
TGTGCCAGCAGCCGGAGCTCCTACGAGCAGTACTTC
>-|medium-sized|TRBJ1-3|TRBV5-1
CASSLAQGSGNTIYF
TGCGCCAGCAGCTTGGCTCAGGGATCCGGAAACACCATATATTTT
>TRBD1|-|TRBJ1-1|TRBV7-2
CASSLVLGGQGRAFF
TGTGCCAGCAGCTTAGTGTTAGGCGGACAGGGACGGGCTTTCTTT
>TRBD1|-|TRBJ1-5|TRBV3-1/TRBV3-2
CASSQDYRDRANNQPQHF
TGTGCCAGCAGCCAAGACTACCGGGACAGGGCAAACAATCAGCCCCAGCATTTT
>-|once|TRBJ1-3|TRBV7-9
CASSLGRTGNTIYF
TGTGCCAGCAGCTTAGGCAGAACTGGAAACACCATATATTTT
>TRBD1|-|TRBJ2-5|TRBV2
CASKGTAQETQYF
TGTGCCAGCAAAGGGACAGCACAAGAGACCCAGTACTTC
>-|-|TRBJ2-1|TRBV5-8
CASSLGPGEQFF
TGTGCCAGCAGCTTGGGGCCGGGTGAGCAGTTCTTC
>TRBD2|-|TRBJ2-1|TRBV15
CATSRDPTSFDEQFF
TGTGCCACCAGCAGAGATCCGACTAGCTTCGATGAGCAGTTCTTC
>TRBD1|-|TRBJ1-2|TRBV7-9
CASRRGQGLYDGYTF
TGTGCCAGCAGGCGTGGACAGGGCCTCTACGATGGCTACACCTTC
>TRBD2|-|TRBJ2-5|TRBV6-1
CASSESPTSGFQETQYF
TGTGCCAGCAGTGAATCTCCGACTAGCGGGTTTCAAGAGACCCAGTACTTC
>TRBD1|-|TRBJ1-5|TRBV19
CASKLGDRGSNQPQHF
TGTGCCAGTAAGTTAGGCGACAGGGGAAGCAATCAGCCCCAGCATTTT
>-|-|TRBJ1-6|TRBV7-2
CASSLQAGPLHF
TGTGCCAGCAGTCTCCAGGCGGGGCCCCTCCACTTT
>TRBD1|-|TRBJ1-1|TRBV10-3
CAIRGQVNTEAFF
TGTGCCATCAGGGGACAGGTGAACACTGAAGCTTTCTTT
>TRBD1|-|TRBJ1-6|TRBV7-8
CASSQDRGPLHF
TGTGCCAGCAGCCAAGACAGGGGGCCCCTCCACTTT
>-|-|TRBJ1-5|TRBV7-9
CASSFEGGEVQPQHF
TGTGCCAGCAGCTTCGAAGGGGGTGAGGTTCAGCCCCAGCATTTT
>-|-|TRBJ1-2|TRBV3-1/TRBV3-2
CASSQPGRNYGYTF
TGTGCCAGCAGCCAACCAGGCAGGAACTATGGCTACACCTTC
>-|once|TRBJ1-1|TRBV19
CASSIGRWNTEAFF
TGTGCCAGTAGTATTGGTCGGTGGAACACTGAAGCTTTCTTT
>TRBD1|-|TRBJ2-1|TRBV14
CASSQAPWTGSSYNEQFF
TGTGCCAGCAGCCAAGCCCCTTGGACAGGAAGCTCCTACAATGAGCAGTTCTTC
>-|-|TRBJ1-5|TRBV3-1/TRBV3-2
CASSQEVGGQPQHF
TGTGCCAGCAGCCAAGAGGTAGGGGGTCAGCCCCAGCATTTT
>TRBD1|-|TRBJ1-1|TRBV6-5
CASPDRGRTEAFF
TGTGCCAGCCCGGACAGGGGGCGCACTGAAGCTTTCTTT
>TRBD1|-|TRBJ1-4|TRBV6-2/TRBV6-3
CASSYGTGEANEKLFF
TGTGCCAGCAGTTACGGAACAGGGGAGGCTAATGAAAAACTGTTTTTT
>-|-|TRBJ1-5|TRBV24-1
CATSVGGNQPQHF
TGTGCCACCAGTGTCGGGGGCAATCAGCCCCAGCATTTT
>TRBD1|-|TRBJ1-2|TRBV3-1/TRBV3-2
CASSQWDRLLYGYTF
TGTGCCAGCAGCCAATGGGACAGGCTTCTCTATGGCTACACCTTC
>TRBD2|once|TRBJ2-5|TRBV7-9
CASSLKRGIHQETQYF
TGTGCCAGCAGCTTAAAGCGGGGGATACACCAAGAGACCCAGTACTTC
>-|-|TRBJ2-1|TRBV6-6
CASSYGDSGEQFF
TGTGCCAGCAGTTACGGCGACAGCGGGGAGCAGTTCTTC
>TRBD1|-|TRBJ2-7|TRBV5-1
CASSFGQGVLGSYEQYF
TGCGCCAGCAGCTTTGGACAGGGGGTTTTGGGTTCCTACGAGCAGTACTTC
>TRBD1|-|TRBJ2-7|TRBV6-5
CASSYGQGANEQYF
TGTGCCAGCAGTTACGGTCAGGGGGCGAACGAGCAGTACTTC
>-|-|TRBJ1-3|TRBV29-1
CSVAAGGSGNTIYF
TGCAGCGTTGCTGCGGGGGGCTCTGGAAACACCATATATTTT
>TRBD1|-|TRBJ1-1|TRBV4-2
CASGAQGVTEAFF
TGTGCCAGCGGGGCACAGGGGGTCACTGAAGCTTTCTTT
>TRBD1|-|TRBJ2-5|TRBV10-2
CATSGGGETQYF
TGCGCCACCTCAGGGGGCGGGGAGACCCAGTACTTC
>-|-|TRBJ1-3|TRBV7-9
CASLPMTGGNTIYF
TGTGCCAGCCTCCCAATGACAGGAGGAAACACCATATATTTT
>TRBD1|-|TRBJ1-1|TRBV11-3
CASSSTGQGNTEAFF
TGTGCCAGCAGCTCGACAGGGCAGGGGAACACTGAAGCTTTCTTT
>-|few|TRBJ2-7|TRBV2
CASSVLQTYEQYF
TGTGCCAGCAGTGTATTACAGACCTACGAGCAGTACTTC
>TRBD2|-|TRBJ2-5|TRBV4-2
CASSQDRSGGAKTQYF
TGTGCCAGCAGCCAAGATAGAAGCGGGGGGGCAAAGACCCAGTACTTC
>-|once|TRBJ1-1|TRBV6-5
CASHNGGRNTEAFF
TGTGCCAGCCATAATGGGGGGAGGAACACTGAAGCTTTCTTT
>TRBD2|few|TRBJ2-2|TRBV4-3
CASSHLAGNTGELFF
TGCGCCAGCAGCCACCTAGCGGGGAACACCGGGGAGCTGTTTTTT